These T cell receptor beta chains were read from a single sample in a study of blood T cell repertoires in COVID-19. Assay used: immunoSEQ multiplex PCR; TCRdb lists only in-frame clones, some missing. The sample lists roughly 230,000 clones, 83% occurring once. The sample consisted of peripheral blood. These receptors came from a man aged 40-49 years with active or convalescent COVID-19. CDR3s include the opening cysteine and the closing phenylalanine or tryptophan. D genes are given only for firm matches. A clone size is listed for some rows: how often the clone was seen (once, few, many), or a class if it is expanded.

cdr3_aa cdr3_nt d_call clone_size j_call cdr3_length v_call
CASSLFDRGGDGYTF TGCGCCAGCAGCTTGTTTGACAGGGGAGGGGATGGCTACACCTTC TRBD1 - TRBJ1-2 15 TRBV5-1
CASSGHSTGFGYTF TGTGCCAGCAGTGGCCATTCGACAGGGTTTGGCTACACCTTC TRBD1 - TRBJ1-2 14 TRBV28
CASSSSGSLYEQYF TGTGCCAGCAGTTCGAGCGGGAGTTTGTACGAGCAGTACTTC TRBD2 - TRBJ2-7 14 TRBV7-2
CASSRQGPNTEAFF TGTGCCAGCAGCCGACAGGGACCGAACACTGAAGCTTTCTTT TRBD1 - TRBJ1-1 14 TRBV7-9
CASSQDPPAGGHHNEQFF TGCGCCAGCAGCCAAGACCCCCCGGCAGGGGGTCACCACAATGAGCAGTTCTTC TRBD1 - TRBJ2-1 18 TRBV4-1
CASSPWDRGSTYGYTF TGTGCCAGCAGTCCATGGGACAGGGGGTCAACCTATGGCTACACCTTC TRBD1 - TRBJ1-2 16 TRBV27
CASRTLAGVSETQYF TGTGCCAGCAGGACCTTAGCGGGGGTTTCGGAGACCCAGTACTTC TRBD2 - TRBJ2-5 15 TRBV27
CASSPGTGKSYGYTF TGTGCCAGCTCACCAGGGACAGGCAAAAGCTATGGCTACACCTTC TRBD1 - TRBJ1-2 15 TRBV18
CASSLQGAQGNTIYF TGCGCCAGCAGCTTACAGGGGGCGCAAGGAAACACCATATATTTT TRBD1 - TRBJ1-3 15 TRBV5-1
CASSTISNQPQHF TGTGCCAGCAGTACTATTAGCAATCAGCCCCAGCATTTT - - TRBJ1-5 13 TRBV27
CASSTELGGTEAFF TGTGCCAGCAGCACAGAGTTGGGTGGCACTGAAGCTTTCTTT - - TRBJ1-1 14 TRBV7-9
CAWTLVRGLTGELFF TGTGCCTGGACTTTGGTGAGGGGGCTAACCGGGGAGCTGTTTTTT TRBD1 - TRBJ2-2 15 TRBV30
CASSSHESGMPNEKLFF TGTGCCAGCAGCAGCCACGAATCCGGGATGCCTAATGAAAAACTGTTTTTT - - TRBJ1-4 17 TRBV5-6
CASSIDRPGQGSYNEQFF TGTGCCAGTAGTATAGATCGGCCGGGACAGGGTTCCTACAATGAGCAGTTCTTC TRBD1 - TRBJ2-1 18 TRBV19
CASSPAGGRSGELFF TGTGCCAGCAGCCCAGCGGGGGGGCGATCAGGGGAGCTGTTTTTT TRBD2 - TRBJ2-2 15 TRBV11-2
CASAPGQRFSYEQYF TGTGCCAGCGCACCGGGACAGCGTTTCTCCTACGAGCAGTACTTC TRBD1 few TRBJ2-7 15 TRBV10-3
CASSLDLEREQYF TGTGCCAGCAGCCTAGACTTGGAGCGGGAGCAGTACTTC - - TRBJ2-7 13 TRBV7-9
CANSVDRGMASGTKETQYF TGTGCCAACAGTGTCGACAGGGGAATGGCTAGCGGGACAAAAGAGACCCAGTACTTC - - TRBJ2-5 19 TRBV6-1
CASSLRVQAVTGELFF TGCGCCAGCAGCCTACGGGTACAGGCGGTCACCGGGGAGCTGTTTTTT - - TRBJ2-2 16 TRBV5-1
CASSFRDGSSGANVLTF TGCGCCAGCAGCTTCCGGGACGGGAGCTCTGGGGCCAACGTCCTGACTTTC - - TRBJ2-6 17 TRBV5-1
CASSLASGDSGELFF TGCGCCAGCAGCTTGGCTTCAGGGGATTCCGGGGAGCTGTTTTTT - - TRBJ2-2 15 TRBV5-1
CASSFFGTPVAFF TGTGCCAGCAGCTTCTTCGGGACACCGGTGGCTTTCTTT - - TRBJ1-1 13 TRBV11-2
CASSFSGATEAFF TGCGCCAGCAGCTTCAGCGGGGCCACTGAAGCTTTCTTT - - TRBJ1-1 13 TRBV5-1
CASSLTGVQETQYF TGTGCCAGCAGCTTGACAGGGGTCCAAGAGACCCAGTACTTC TRBD1 - TRBJ2-5 14 TRBV5-6
CASLAGGPEQFF TGTGCCAGCCTAGCGGGGGGGCCTGAGCAGTTCTTC TRBD2 - TRBJ2-1 12 TRBV11-3
CASSIGWGGVETQYF TGTGCCAGTAGTATAGGGTGGGGAGGGGTTGAGACCCAGTACTTC TRBD2 - TRBJ2-5 15 TRBV19
CASSPGTGYGYTF TGTGCCAGCAGCCCCGGGACAGGGTATGGCTACACCTTC TRBD1 - TRBJ1-2 13 TRBV3-1/TRBV3-2
CASSHRSGYEQYF TGTGCCAGCAGTCACCGATCGGGTTACGAGCAGTACTTC - - TRBJ2-7 13 TRBV12-3/TRBV12-4
CASSGGLGNTEAFF TGTGCCAGCAGCGGGGGACTGGGGAACACTGAAGCTTTCTTT - - TRBJ1-1 14 TRBV7-9
CASSPQNSYEQYF TGTGCCAGTAGTCCCCAGAACTCCTACGAGCAGTACTTC - - TRBJ2-7 13 TRBV19